The clone carrying this T cell receptor beta chain is categorized as medium-sized. Its matching antigen is unknown. The sample originates from a study of OX40 agonist ivuxolimab in advanced cancers. CDR3 length: 14 amino acids. The germline CDR1 and CDR2 sequences are MDHEN and SYDVKM. V was pared by 0 bases and J by 4 bases, with 7 bases between. Study conclusions and caveats: Also showing low normalized T-cell clonal expansion were some of the nonresponders.

The method was immunoSEQ multiplex PCR; TCRdb's version includes in-frame clones alone and lacks a portion of them. Among 15,000 to 16,000 clones, roughly 77% were seen once, and the ten largest hold 41%. The source of this sequence is an adult with an advanced solid tumor such as melanoma, head and neck, liver or kidney cancer. The material was CD4+ or CD8+ T cells sorted from blood, obtained in a trial of the OX40 agonist ivuxolimab. The chain is built from TRBV28 and TRBJ1-5, with D maybe TRBD1 (6 bases). The CDR3 bases are TGTGCCAGCAGTTTATGGACAGGTAATCAGCCCCAGCATTTT. As protein: CASSLWTGNQPQHF. The entire variable domain, with the rest obtained from reference TRBV28 and TRBJ1-5, is as follows: DVKVTQSSRYLVKRTGEKVFLECVQDMDHENMFWYRQDPGLGLRLIYFSYDVKMKEKGDIPEGYSVSREKKERFSLILESASTNQTSMYLCASSLWTGNQPQHFGDGTRLSIL.